This TCR beta chain was identified during a study of blood T cell repertoires in COVID-19. The table came from immunoSEQ multiplex PCR; TCRdb's copy has only in-frame clones and leaves some out. The data contain under 450,000 clones, approximately 86% of them singletons. The CDR3 extends over 15 amino acids. The V gene's germline CDR1 is SNHLY and CDR2 FYNNEI. Trimming shortened V by 3 bases and J by 9 bases, and 18 bases separated the two germline ends. V usage is TRBV2 and J usage is TRBJ2-1, with D uncertain. The receptor comes from a woman aged 60 to 75 with COVID-19, enrolled during active disease. Sequenced sample: peripheral blood. CDR3 residues: CASSDGPLVPGEQFF. The CDR3 coding sequence is TGTGCCAGCAGTGACGGTCCATTAGTACCCGGTGAGCAGTTCTTC.